The rows below give T cell receptor beta chains drawn from one sample of a study of T cell responses to AZD1222 COVID-19 vaccine. Some clones are missing from TCRdb's copy, which holds only in-frame ones; the method was immunoSEQ multiplex PCR. The sample lists approximately 150,000 clones, over 90% occurring once. Source: peripheral blood, taken on day 0 of AZD1222 vaccination. These receptors were taken from an adult in good health. Each CDR3 is given with its conserved first and last residue. The order of the fields is V gene, D gene, J gene, CDR3 protein, CDR3 DNA. D genes are given only for firm matches.

v_gene: TRBV4-1; d_gene: .; j_gene: TRBJ1-1; CDR3aa: CASSQEAWGGQGNTEAFF; CDR3nt: TGCGCCAGCAGCCAAGAGGCGTGGGGTGGGCAGGGGAACACTGAAGCTTTCTTT
v_gene: TRBV29-1; d_gene: .; j_gene: TRBJ1-1; CDR3aa: CSVEATTKGAFF; CDR3nt: TGCAGCGTTGAAGCTACCACTAAAGGGGCTTTCTTT
v_gene: TRBV9; d_gene: TRBD1; j_gene: TRBJ2-7; CDR3aa: CASSVDFRDRVEQYF; CDR3nt: TGTGCCAGCAGCGTAGATTTCCGGGACAGGGTCGAGCAGTACTTC
v_gene: TRBV7-8; d_gene: .; j_gene: TRBJ1-2; CDR3aa: CASSDPPEANYGYTF; CDR3nt: TGTGCCAGCAGCGACCCACCGGAGGCGAACTATGGCTACACCTTC
v_gene: TRBV15; d_gene: .; j_gene: TRBJ1-5; CDR3aa: CATSRIRYNQPQHF; CDR3nt: TGTGCCACCAGCAGAATAAGATACAATCAGCCCCAGCATTTT
v_gene: TRBV7-2; d_gene: TRBD2; j_gene: TRBJ2-7; CDR3aa: CASSLGLADEYEQYF; CDR3nt: TGTGCCAGCAGCTTAGGTCTAGCGGACGAATACGAGCAGTACTTC
v_gene: TRBV6-5; d_gene: TRBD1; j_gene: TRBJ1-1; CDR3aa: CASSSGQADEAFF; CDR3nt: TGTGCCAGCAGTTCAGGACAGGCCGATGAAGCTTTCTTT
v_gene: TRBV9; d_gene: TRBD1; j_gene: TRBJ2-1; CDR3aa: CASSPLSGQGASYNEQFF; CDR3nt: TGTGCCAGCAGCCCCCTGAGCGGGCAGGGGGCGAGTTACAATGAGCAGTTCTTC
v_gene: TRBV28; d_gene: .; j_gene: TRBJ1-6; CDR3aa: CASRFVRNNNSPLHF; CDR3nt: TGTGCCAGCAGGTTTGTCCGGAATAATAATTCACCCCTCCACTTT
v_gene: TRBV19; d_gene: TRBD2; j_gene: TRBJ2-1; CDR3aa: CASSALAGGPNEQFF; CDR3nt: TGTGCCAGTAGTGCACTAGCGGGGGGGCCGAATGAGCAGTTCTTC
v_gene: TRBV7-9; d_gene: .; j_gene: TRBJ2-3; CDR3aa: CASKNRAGEDTQYF; CDR3nt: TGTGCCAGCAAAAACCGGGCAGGGGAGGATACGCAGTATTTT